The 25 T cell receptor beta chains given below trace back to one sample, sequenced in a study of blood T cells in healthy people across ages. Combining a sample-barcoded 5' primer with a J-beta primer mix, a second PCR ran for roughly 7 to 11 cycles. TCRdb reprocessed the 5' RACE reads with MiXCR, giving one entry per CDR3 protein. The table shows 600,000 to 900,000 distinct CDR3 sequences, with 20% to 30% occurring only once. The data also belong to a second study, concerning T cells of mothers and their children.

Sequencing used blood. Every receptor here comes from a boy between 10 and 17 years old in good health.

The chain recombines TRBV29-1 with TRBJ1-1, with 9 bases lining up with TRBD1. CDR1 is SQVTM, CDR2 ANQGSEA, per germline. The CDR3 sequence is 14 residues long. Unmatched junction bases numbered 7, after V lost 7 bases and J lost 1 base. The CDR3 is CSARDRASNTEAFF. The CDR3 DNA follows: TGCAGCGCCCGGGACAGGGCTTCGAACACTGAAGCTTTCTTT.

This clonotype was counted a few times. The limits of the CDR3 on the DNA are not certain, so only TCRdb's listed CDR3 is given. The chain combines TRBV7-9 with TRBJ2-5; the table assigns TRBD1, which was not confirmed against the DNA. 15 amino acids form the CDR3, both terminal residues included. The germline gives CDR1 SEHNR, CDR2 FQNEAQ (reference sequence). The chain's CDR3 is CASSSSGQGQETQYF.

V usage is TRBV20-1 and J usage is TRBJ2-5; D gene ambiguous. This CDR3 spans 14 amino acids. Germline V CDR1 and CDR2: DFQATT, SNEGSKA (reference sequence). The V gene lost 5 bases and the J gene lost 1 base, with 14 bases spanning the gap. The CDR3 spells CSAPVRVIQETQYF. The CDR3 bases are TGCAGTGCTCCCGTCCGAGTCATCCAAGAGACCCAGTACTTC.

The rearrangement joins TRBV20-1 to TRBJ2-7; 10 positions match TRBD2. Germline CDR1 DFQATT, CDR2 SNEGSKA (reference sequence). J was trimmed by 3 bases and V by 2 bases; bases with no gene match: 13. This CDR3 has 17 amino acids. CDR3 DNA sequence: TGCAGTGCTAGACCTATCGGGAGCGGGGGGGCCTTCTACGAGCAGTACTTC. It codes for CSARPIGSGGAFYEQYF.

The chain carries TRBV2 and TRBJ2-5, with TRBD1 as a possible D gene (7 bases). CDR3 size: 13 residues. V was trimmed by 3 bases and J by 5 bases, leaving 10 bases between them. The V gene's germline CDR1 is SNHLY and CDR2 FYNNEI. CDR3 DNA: TGTGCCAGCAGTGAGCCAGGGGGGGAGACCCAGTACTTC. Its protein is CASSEPGGETQYF.

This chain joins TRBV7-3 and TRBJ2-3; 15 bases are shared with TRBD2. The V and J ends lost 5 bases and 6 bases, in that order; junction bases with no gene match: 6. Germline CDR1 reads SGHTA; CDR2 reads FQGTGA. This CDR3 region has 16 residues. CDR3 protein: CASSAWTSGGADTQYF. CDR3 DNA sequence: TGTGCCAGCAGCGCATGGACTAGCGGGGGGGCGGATACGCAGTATTTT.

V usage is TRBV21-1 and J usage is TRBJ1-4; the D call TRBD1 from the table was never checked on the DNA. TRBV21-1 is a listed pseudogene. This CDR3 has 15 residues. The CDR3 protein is CASSMGGSRKEKLFF. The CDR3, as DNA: TGTGCCAGCAGCATGGGGGGCAGTCGGAAGGAAAAACTGTTTTTT.

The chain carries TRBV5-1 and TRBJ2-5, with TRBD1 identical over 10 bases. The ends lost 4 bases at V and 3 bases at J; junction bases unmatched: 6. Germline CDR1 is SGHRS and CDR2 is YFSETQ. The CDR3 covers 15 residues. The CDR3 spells CASSISGTGEETQYF. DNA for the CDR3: TGCGCCAGCAGCATATCCGGGACAGGGGAAGAGACCCAGTACTTC.

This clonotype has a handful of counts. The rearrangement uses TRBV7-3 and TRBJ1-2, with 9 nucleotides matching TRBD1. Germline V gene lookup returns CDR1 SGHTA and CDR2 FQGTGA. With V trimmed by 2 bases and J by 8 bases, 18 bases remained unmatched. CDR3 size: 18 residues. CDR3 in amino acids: CASSLLDETWGQGSGYTF. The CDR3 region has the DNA TGTGCCAGCAGCTTACTTGATGAGACCTGGGGACAGGGCTCAGGCTACACCTTC. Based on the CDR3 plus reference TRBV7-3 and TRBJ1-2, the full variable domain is GAGVSQTPSNKVTEKGKYVELRCDPISGHTALYWYRQSLGQGPEFLIYFQGTGAADDSGLPNDRFFAVRPEGSVSTLKIQRTERGDSAVYLCASSLLDETWGQGSGYTFGSGTRLTVV.

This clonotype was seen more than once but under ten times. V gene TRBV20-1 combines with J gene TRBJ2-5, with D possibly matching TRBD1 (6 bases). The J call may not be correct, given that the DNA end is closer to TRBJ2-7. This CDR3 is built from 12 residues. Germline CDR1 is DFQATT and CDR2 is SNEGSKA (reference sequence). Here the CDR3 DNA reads TGCAGTGTTATCACAGGGTCCTACGAGCAGTACTTC. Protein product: CSVITGSYEQYF.

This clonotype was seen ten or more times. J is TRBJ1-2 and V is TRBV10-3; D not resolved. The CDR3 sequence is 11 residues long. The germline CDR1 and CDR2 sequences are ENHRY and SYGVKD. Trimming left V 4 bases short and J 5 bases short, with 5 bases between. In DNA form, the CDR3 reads TGTGCCATCAGTGGCGGTTATGGCTACACCTTC. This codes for CAISGGYGYTF.

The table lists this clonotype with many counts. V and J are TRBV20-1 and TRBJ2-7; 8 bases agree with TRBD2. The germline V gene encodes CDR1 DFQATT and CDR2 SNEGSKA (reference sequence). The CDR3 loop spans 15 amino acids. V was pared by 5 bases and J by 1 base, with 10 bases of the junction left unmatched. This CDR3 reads CSARSTSDLSYEQYF. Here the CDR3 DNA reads TGCAGTGCTCGCTCGACTAGCGACTTGTCCTACGAGCAGTACTTC.

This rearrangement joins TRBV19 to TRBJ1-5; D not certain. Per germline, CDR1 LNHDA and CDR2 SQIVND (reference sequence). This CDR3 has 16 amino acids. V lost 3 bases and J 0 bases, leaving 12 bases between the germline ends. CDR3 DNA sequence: TGTGCCAGTAGTATTGGGCAGACTTATAGCAATCAGCCCCAGCATTTT. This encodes CASSIGQTYSNQPQHF.

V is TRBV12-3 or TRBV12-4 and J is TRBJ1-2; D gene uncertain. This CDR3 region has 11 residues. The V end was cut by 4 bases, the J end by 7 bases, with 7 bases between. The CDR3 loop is CASSSLGGYTF. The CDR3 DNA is TGTGCCAGCAGTTCCCTAGGTGGCTACACCTTC.

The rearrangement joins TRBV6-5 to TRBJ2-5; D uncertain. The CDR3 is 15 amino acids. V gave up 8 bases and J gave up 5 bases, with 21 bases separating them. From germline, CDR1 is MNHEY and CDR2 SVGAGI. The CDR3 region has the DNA TGTGCCAGCGGCCGCGGTGTGAGAAGCGTGGAGACCCAGTACTTC. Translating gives CASGRGVRSVETQYF.

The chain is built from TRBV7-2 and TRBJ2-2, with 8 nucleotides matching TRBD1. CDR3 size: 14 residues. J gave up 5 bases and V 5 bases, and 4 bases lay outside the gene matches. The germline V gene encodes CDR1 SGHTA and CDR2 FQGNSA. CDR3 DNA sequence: TGTGCCAGCAGCACCGGACAGGGTACCGGGGAGCTGTTTTTT. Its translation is CASSTGQGTGELFF.

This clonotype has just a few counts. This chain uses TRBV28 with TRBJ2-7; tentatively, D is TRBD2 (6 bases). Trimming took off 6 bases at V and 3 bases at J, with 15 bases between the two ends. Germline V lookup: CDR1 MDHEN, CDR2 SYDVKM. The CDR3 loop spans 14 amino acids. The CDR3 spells CASRDPGLGYEQYF. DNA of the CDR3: TGTGCCAGCAGAGATCCGGGACTCGGCTACGAGCAGTACTTC.

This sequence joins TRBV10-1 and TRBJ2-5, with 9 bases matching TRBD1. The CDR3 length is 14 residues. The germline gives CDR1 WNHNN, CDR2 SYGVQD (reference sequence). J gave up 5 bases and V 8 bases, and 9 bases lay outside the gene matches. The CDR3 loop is CASGDRDLPETQYF. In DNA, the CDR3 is TGCGCCAGCGGGGACAGGGATCTCCCCGAGACCCAGTACTTC.

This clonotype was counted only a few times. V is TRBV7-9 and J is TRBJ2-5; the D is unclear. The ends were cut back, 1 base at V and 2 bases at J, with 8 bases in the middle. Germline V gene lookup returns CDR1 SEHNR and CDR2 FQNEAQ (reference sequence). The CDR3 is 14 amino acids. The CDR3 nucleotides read TGTGCCAGCAGCTTAGTGGTGGCACAAGAGACCCAGTACTTC. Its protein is CASSLVVAQETQYF.

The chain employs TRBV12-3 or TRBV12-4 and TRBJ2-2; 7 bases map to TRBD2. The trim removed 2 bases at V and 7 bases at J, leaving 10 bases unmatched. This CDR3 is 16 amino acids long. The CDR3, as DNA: TGTGCCAGCAGTTTACTGAAGCGGGGTGAGGGCGGGGAGCTGTTTTTT. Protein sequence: CASSLLKRGEGGELFF.

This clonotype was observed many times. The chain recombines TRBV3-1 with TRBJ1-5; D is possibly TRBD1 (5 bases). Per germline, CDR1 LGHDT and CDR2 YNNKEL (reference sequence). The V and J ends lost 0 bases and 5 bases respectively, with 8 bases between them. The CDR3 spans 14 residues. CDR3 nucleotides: TGTGCCAGCAGCCAAGACCAGGGACATCAGCCCCAGCATTTT. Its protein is CASSQDQGHQPQHF.

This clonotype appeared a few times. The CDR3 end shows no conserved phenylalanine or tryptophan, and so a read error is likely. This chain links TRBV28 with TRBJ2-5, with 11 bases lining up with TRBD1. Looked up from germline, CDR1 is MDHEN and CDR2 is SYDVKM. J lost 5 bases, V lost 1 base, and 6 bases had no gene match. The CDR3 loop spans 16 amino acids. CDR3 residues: CASSLFGQGAWETQYL. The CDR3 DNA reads TGTGCCAGCAGTTTATTCGGACAGGGGGCGTGGGAGACCCAGTACCTC.

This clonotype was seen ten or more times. The CDR3 protein is CASSLGGITDTQYF. The CDR3 bases are TGTGCCAGCAGCTTGGGCGGGATCACAGATACGCAGTATTTT. V usage is TRBV5-5 and J usage is TRBJ2-3; tentative D call: TRBD2 (6 bases). Germline V gene data show CDR1 as SGHKS and CDR2 as YYEKEE (reference sequence). Trimming cost V 0 bases and J 2 bases, with 7 bases left between them. CDR3 length: 14 amino acids. Combining the CDR3 with reference TRBV5-5 and TRBJ2-3 gives the whole variable domain DAGVTQSPTHLIKTRGQQVTLRCSPISGHKSVSWYQQVLGQGPQFIFQYYEKEERGRGNFPDRFSARQFPNYSSELNVNALLLGDSALYLCASSLGGITDTQYFGPGTRLTVL.

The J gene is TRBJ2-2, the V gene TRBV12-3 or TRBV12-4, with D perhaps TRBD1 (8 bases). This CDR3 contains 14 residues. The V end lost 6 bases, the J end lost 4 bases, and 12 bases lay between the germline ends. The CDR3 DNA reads TGTGCCAGCAGGCACAGGGGGGGCACCGGGGAGCTGTTTTTT. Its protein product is CASRHRGGTGELFF.

For the CDR3, the DNA is TGCAGCGACTATCGGGAGCAGTTCTTC. Amino acid sequence: CSDYREQFF. This sequence joins TRBV29-1 and TRBJ2-5; D remains ambiguous. The tail of the sequence fits TRBJ2-1 better, so the J call may be wrong. Per the germline V gene, CDR1 is SQVTM and CDR2 is ANQGSEA. This CDR3 has 9 residues.